Following are 25 T cell receptor beta chains from one sample sequenced in a study of identical twins. From the 5' RACE reads, TCRdb called clonotypes with MiXCR, one entry per CDR3 protein. The sample includes around 960,000 distinct CDR3 sequences, more than 9% of them seen just once. This sample was also put to use in a study of yellow fever vaccine responses in identical twins.

Sequenced material: PBMCs. These receptor sequences come from a woman aged 18-35 years in good health.

This clonotype was observed a handful of times. The chain carries TRBV12-3 or TRBV12-4 and TRBJ2-3, with a possible D match to TRBD2 (6 bases). The ends were cut back, 6 bases at V and 2 bases at J, with 18 bases in the middle. The CDR3 runs to 16 residues. The CDR3 region has the DNA TGTGCCAGCAGCTCTATAAGCAGCGGGTACACAGATACGCAGTATTTT. Its translation is CASSSISSGYTDTQYF.

The chain uses TRBV20-1 and TRBJ2-7, with no clear D. Between the trimmed V and J ends, which lost 0 bases and 2 bases, there was a span of 17 bases. CDR1 DFQATT and CDR2 SNEGSKA come from the germline V gene (reference sequence). The CDR3 covers 16 residues. The CDR3 DNA reads TGCAGTGCTAGAGACGGTCTGAAGCAAATGGCCTACGAGCAGTACGTC. Its protein is CSARDGLKQMAYEQYV.

The V gene is TRBV7-9, the J gene TRBJ2-1, with TRBD2 matching over 16 bases. This CDR3 spans 14 amino acids. The junction had 2 bases not matched to a gene; V was cut back by 7 bases and J by 8 bases. Germline assignment: CDR1 SEHNR and CDR2 FQNEAQ (reference sequence). The DNA of the CDR3 is TGTGCCAGCACGGGACTAGCGGGAGGGGATGAGCAGTTCTTC. It yields the protein CASTGLAGGDEQFF.

The chain combines TRBV25-1 with TRBJ2-5; TRBD1 is a possible D gene (5 bases). This CDR3 has 13 amino acids. Looked up from germline, CDR1 is MGHDK and CDR2 is SYGVNS. Trimming took off 8 bases at V and 2 bases at J, with 12 bases between the two ends. The CDR3 is CASFSTAQETQYF. The CDR3 DNA reads TGTGCCAGCTTTTCGACAGCTCAAGAGACCCAGTACTTC.

This clonotype was picked up a small number of times. The chain joins TRBV5-1 to TRBJ1-6, with 7 positions matching TRBD1. The J segment lost 0 bases and the V segment lost 4 bases, leaving 4 bases of the junction unmatched. The germline gives CDR1 SGHRS, CDR2 YFSETQ. The CDR3 consists of 16 residues. The CDR3 bases are TGCGCCAGCAGCCGGGACAGTAGCTCCTATAATTCACCCCTCCACTTT. Residues: CASSRDSSSYNSPLHF.

This clonotype was observed a handful of times. The chain combines TRBV28 with TRBJ2-2, with TRBD1 matching 8 bases. The CDR3 has 15 residues. Losses at the gene ends were 6 bases for V and 3 bases for J; bases not matched to a gene: 6. The germline V gene encodes CDR1 MDHEN and CDR2 SYDVKM. The CDR3 region is CASRTPGQDTGELFF. DNA for the CDR3: TGTGCCAGCAGGACACCGGGACAGGACACCGGGGAGCTGTTTTTT.

The chain links TRBV2 to TRBJ1-1; perhaps TRBD1 as D (6 bases). CDR3 size: 15 residues. Trimming took 1 base from V and 0 from J, leaving 9 bases between them. Per the germline V gene, CDR1 is SNHLY and CDR2 is FYNNEI. The DNA of the CDR3 is TGTGCCAGCAGTGAAGTGGGGGGCGTGAACACTGAAGCTTTCTTT. Its protein is CASSEVGGVNTEAFF. Full variable domain (remainder filled in from reference TRBV2 and TRBJ1-1): EPEVTQTPSHQVTQMGQEVILRCVPISNHLYFYWYRQILGQKVEFLVSFYNNEISEKSEIFDDQFSVERPDGSNFTLKIRSTKLEDSAMYFCASSEVGGVNTEAFFGQGTRLTVV.

This clonotype has just a few counts. J is TRBJ2-4 and V is TRBV28; no clear D gene. In germline, CDR1 is MDHEN, CDR2 SYDVKM. The CDR3 length is 17 residues. The V gene lost 10 bases and the J gene lost 0 bases, with 22 bases spanning the gap. The CDR3 here is CATAGLSYLLAKNIQYF. The CDR3 nucleotides are TGTGCCACCGCTGGCCTATCCTATTTGTTAGCCAAAAACATTCAGTACTTC. The full variable domain, rest sourced from reference TRBV28 and TRBJ2-4, is DVKVTQSSRYLVKRTGEKVFLECVQDMDHENMFWYRQDPGLGLRLIYFSYDVKMKEKGDIPEGYSVSREKKERFSLILESASTNQTSMYLCATAGLSYLLAKNIQYFGAGTRLSVL.

This chain joins TRBV6-2 or TRBV6-3 and TRBJ2-1, with D unresolved. Looked up from germline, CDR1 is MNHEY and CDR2 is SVGEGT. V gave up 6 bases and J gave up 3 bases, with 12 bases separating them. This CDR3 has 14 amino acids. The CDR3 is CASSHRHSYNEQFF. In nucleotides, the CDR3 is TGTGCCAGCAGCCACCGGCACAGCTACAATGAGCAGTTCTTC.

The chain recombines TRBV11-2 with TRBJ2-3; D may be TRBD1 (5 bases). The CDR3 extends over 14 amino acids. Germline V gene sequence: CDR1 SGHAT, CDR2 FQNNGV. Trimming took off 2 bases at V and 6 bases at J, with 12 bases between the two ends. The CDR3: CASSLRVRVDTQYF. CDR3 DNA: TGTGCCAGCAGCTTAAGAGTCAGGGTGGATACGCAGTATTTT.

This clonotype has more than one count but fewer than ten. V and J are TRBV5-1 and TRBJ2-1; D is possibly TRBD1 or TRBD2 (6 bases each). The CDR3 covers 17 residues. Germline lookup yields CDR1 SGHRS and CDR2 YFSETQ. Trimming cost V 0 bases and J 0 bases, with 13 bases left between them. The CDR3 loop is CASSLATGGGSYNEQFF. DNA of the CDR3: TGCGCCAGCAGCTTGGCCACCGGGGGCGGCTCCTACAATGAGCAGTTCTTC.

This clonotype was detected ten times or more. The V call is TRBV5-1, the J call TRBJ1-2; 7 bases fit TRBD1. The germline V gene has CDR1 SGHRS and CDR2 YFSETQ. The CDR3 length is 16 residues. J was trimmed by 2 bases and V by 4 bases; bases with no gene match: 11. The CDR3 spells CASSPTSDRVNYGYTF. The CDR3 DNA reads TGCGCCAGCAGCCCGACCTCTGACAGGGTAAACTATGGCTACACCTTC. Combining the CDR3 with reference TRBV5-1 and TRBJ1-2 gives the whole variable domain KAGVTQTPRYLIKTRGQQVTLSCSPISGHRSVSWYQQTPGQGLQFLFEYFSETQRNKGNFPGRFSGRQFSNSRSEMNVSTLELGDSALYLCASSPTSDRVNYGYTFGSGTRLTVV.

The chain employs TRBV12-3 or TRBV12-4 and TRBJ2-5; possible D gene TRBD1, 6 bases. Deletions cut 5 bases from V and 5 bases from J, with 18 bases between. The CDR3 spans 15 residues. CDR3 coding DNA: TGTGCCAGCAGTCCATACAGGGAAGCTTGGGAGACCCAGTACTTC. The encoded protein is CASSPYREAWETQYF.

This clonotype was detected a few times. The chain employs TRBV20-1 and TRBJ1-2, with TRBD1 matching 10 bases. V gave up 0 bases and J gave up 6 bases; unmatched junction bases: 7. The germline CDR1 and CDR2 sequences are DFQATT and SNEGSKA (reference sequence). The CDR3 consists of 15 residues. CDR3 in DNA: TGCAGTGCTAGAGACGGGGACAGGGGTAGGGATGGCTACACCTTC. It translates to CSARDGDRGRDGYTF.

In its sample, this clonotype was seen many times. The V gene is TRBV12-3 or TRBV12-4, the J gene TRBJ2-1; TRBD1 or TRBD2 may be the D gene (5 bases each). Trimming took 7 bases from V and 5 from J, leaving 15 bases between them. The CDR3 spans 14 residues. CDR3 residues: CASTQGPTNNEQFF. DNA for the CDR3: TGTGCCAGCACCCAGGGACCGACGAACAATGAGCAGTTCTTC.

This clonotype was detected a few times. The rearrangement joins TRBV20-1 to TRBJ2-7, with unresolved D. V shed 0 bases and J shed 7 bases, with 16 bases lying between them. The CDR3 consists of 14 residues. Germline-derived CDR1 and CDR2 are DFQATT and SNEGSKA (reference sequence). The CDR3 nucleotides are TGCAGTGCTAGAGATCGACCCTCCATGGGTGAGCAGTACGTC. It yields the protein CSARDRPSMGEQYV.

This clonotype was detected only a few times. The CDR3: CASSENIYEQYF. The CDR3 DNA reads as TGTGCCAGCAGTGAGAATATCTACGAGCAGTACTTC. The V gene is TRBV2, the J gene TRBJ2-7; no clear D. From germline, CDR1 is SNHLY and CDR2 FYNNEI. The CDR3 covers 12 residues. Trimming removed 3 bases from V and 3 bases from J, with 6 bases in between. Based on the CDR3 plus reference TRBV2 and TRBJ2-7, the full variable domain is EPEVTQTPSHQVTQMGQEVILRCVPISNHLYFYWYRQILGQKVEFLVSFYNNEISEKSEIFDDQFSVERPDGSNFTLKIRSTKLEDSAMYFCASSENIYEQYFGPGTRLTVT.

The sample holds a few counts of this clonotype. V usage is TRBV14 and J usage is TRBJ2-1, with D possibly being TRBD1 or TRBD2 (5 bases each). Trimming removed 3 bases from V and 7 bases from J, with 16 bases in between. CDR1 and CDR2 from the germline V gene are SGHDN and FVKESK. CDR3 length: 15 amino acids. CDR3 sequence reads: CASSHWGGSLNEQFF. As DNA, the CDR3 is TGTGCCAGCAGCCATTGGGGCGGGTCTCTAAATGAGCAGTTCTTC.

The CDR3 sequence is CATSRDRGGKKNIQYF. CDR3 bases: TGTGCCACCAGCAGAGATCGAGGGGGGAAAAAAAACATTCAGTACTTC. This sequence joins TRBV15 and TRBJ2-4; the D gene could be TRBD1 or TRBD2 (6 bases each). V was clipped by 0 bases and J by 4 bases, with 13 bases between them. Germline V CDR1 and CDR2: LNHNV, YYDKDF (reference sequence). The CDR3 is 16 residues long.

The V gene is TRBV20-1, the J gene TRBJ2-7, with 8 bases identical to TRBD2. Germline CDR1 DFQATT, CDR2 SNEGSKA (reference sequence). CDR3 length: 13 residues. The V gene end was trimmed by 2 bases and the J gene end by 3 bases; junction bases not matched to a gene: 3. The CDR3 region has the DNA TGCAGTGCTAGAAGCGGGGGAGACTACGAGCAGTACGTC. It yields the protein CSARSGGDYEQYV.

This clonotype has ten or more counts. The chain uses TRBV5-1 and TRBJ2-3; tentative D call: TRBD2 (5 bases). Germline loops: CDR1 SGHRS, CDR2 YFSETQ. This CDR3 is 11 amino acids long. V lost 7 bases and J 11 bases, leaving 14 bases between the germline ends. DNA for the CDR3: TGCGCCAGCCAAATAGCGTCGGAGCAGTATTTT. As protein: CASQIASEQYF.

The rearrangement joins TRBV10-3 to TRBJ2-5; D gene uncertain. Germline V lookup: CDR1 ENHRY, CDR2 SYGVKD. V was pared by 5 bases and J by 2 bases, with 9 bases between. The CDR3 consists of 13 residues. This chain's CDR3 is CAISPWGQETQYF. Here the CDR3 DNA reads TGTGCCATCAGTCCCTGGGGACAAGAGACCCAGTACTTC.

This clonotype was recorded many times. The chain links TRBV5-1 to TRBJ2-7; 10 bases map to TRBD2. The CDR3 sequence is 17 residues long. In germline, CDR1 is SGHRS, CDR2 YFSETQ. Trimming removed 0 bases from V and 1 base from J; junction bases left unmatched: 7. The CDR3 spells CASSLASKREGSYEQYF. In nucleotides, the CDR3 is TGCGCCAGCAGCTTGGCCTCGAAGCGGGAGGGGTCCTACGAGCAGTACTTC.

This clonotype was counted at least ten times. The rearrangement joins TRBV12-3 or TRBV12-4 to TRBJ2-3; the D gene is possibly TRBD2 (5 bases). V was shortened by 5 bases and J by 0 bases, with 9 bases between the two germline ends. The CDR3 totals 14 residues. CDR3 sequence reads: CASSGLSSTDTQYF. The DNA for the CDR3 is TGTGCCAGCAGTGGACTGTCTAGCACAGATACGCAGTATTTT.

This chain links TRBV12-3 or TRBV12-4 with TRBJ1-5; no reliable D call. The CDR3 runs 15 residues. Trimming shortened V by 3 bases and J by 2 bases, and 11 bases separated the two germline ends. DNA for the CDR3: TGTGCCAGCAGTTTTAGTCTGGAGGGCAATCAGCCCCAGCATTTT. Its translation is CASSFSLEGNQPQHF.